Below, one T cell receptor beta chain is given with its context. The source of the sample is a study of blood T cell repertoires in COVID-19. Study in general: COVID-19 samples, acute and convalescent, were from the United States, Italy and Spain.

Method: immunoSEQ multiplex PCR; TCRdb's copy keeps in-frame clones and lacks some. The sample has 200,000 to 250,000 clones, about 91% seen once. The CDR3 has 15 amino acids. V lost 5 bases, J lost 4 bases, and 17 bases lay in between. In germline, CDR1 is SGHTA, CDR2 FQGNSA. The cohort comprised adults aged about 18 to 90 years residing in around 25 US areas. The source material was PBMCs or T cells enriched from blood (not recorded which). The source is a woman between 25 and 40 years old with acute COVID-19. This chain connects TRBV7-2 to TRBJ2-5, with a weak D call TRBD2 (7 bases). CDR3 coding DNA: TGTGCCAGCAGCGCTGATGGGAGGGGGGGAGAGACCCAGTACTTC. Encoded protein: CASSADGRGGETQYF.